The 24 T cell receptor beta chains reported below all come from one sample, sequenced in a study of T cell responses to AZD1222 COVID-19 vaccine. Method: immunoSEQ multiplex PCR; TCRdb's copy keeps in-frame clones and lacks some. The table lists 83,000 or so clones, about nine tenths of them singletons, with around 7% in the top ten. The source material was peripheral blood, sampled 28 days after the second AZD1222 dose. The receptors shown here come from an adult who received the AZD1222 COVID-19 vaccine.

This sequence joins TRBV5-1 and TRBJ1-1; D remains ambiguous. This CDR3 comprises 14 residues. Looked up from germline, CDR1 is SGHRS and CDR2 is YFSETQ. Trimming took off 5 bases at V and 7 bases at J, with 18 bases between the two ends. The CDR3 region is CASRIGRAVGEAFF. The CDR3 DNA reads TGCGCCAGCAGGATAGGGAGGGCGGTTGGTGAAGCTTTCTTT.

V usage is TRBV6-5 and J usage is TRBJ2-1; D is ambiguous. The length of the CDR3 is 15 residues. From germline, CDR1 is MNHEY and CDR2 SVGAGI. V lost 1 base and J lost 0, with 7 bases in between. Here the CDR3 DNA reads TGTGCCAGCAGTTACTGGTGGACCTCCTACAATGAGCAGTTCTTC. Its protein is CASSYWWTSYNEQFF.

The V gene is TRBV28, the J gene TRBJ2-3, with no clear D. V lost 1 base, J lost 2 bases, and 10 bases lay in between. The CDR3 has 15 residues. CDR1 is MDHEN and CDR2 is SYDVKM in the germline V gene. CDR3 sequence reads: CASSLSASYTDTQYF. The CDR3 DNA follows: TGTGCCAGCAGTTTATCGGCTTCTTACACAGATACGCAGTATTTT.

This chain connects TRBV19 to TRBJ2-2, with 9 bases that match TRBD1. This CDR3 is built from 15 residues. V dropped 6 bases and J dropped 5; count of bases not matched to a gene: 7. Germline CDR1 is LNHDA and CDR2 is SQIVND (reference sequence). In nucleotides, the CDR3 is TGTGCCAGTAGCCGAGGGGACAGGGTGACCGGGGAGCTGTTTTTT. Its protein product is CASSRGDRVTGELFF.

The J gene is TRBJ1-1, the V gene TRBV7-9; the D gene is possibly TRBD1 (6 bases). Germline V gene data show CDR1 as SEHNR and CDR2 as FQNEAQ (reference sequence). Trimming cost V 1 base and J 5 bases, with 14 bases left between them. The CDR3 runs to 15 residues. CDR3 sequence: CASSLVGGHRTEAFF. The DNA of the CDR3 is TGTGCCAGCAGCTTAGTCGGGGGGCATAGGACTGAAGCTTTCTTT.

Written as DNA, the CDR3 is TGTGCCAGCGACTCTCAGGGCCCCTATGGCTACACCTTC. This codes for CASDSQGPYGYTF. V usage is TRBV28 and J usage is TRBJ1-2, with D possibly being TRBD1 (5 bases). The CDR3 spans 13 residues. Germline V lookup: CDR1 MDHEN, CDR2 SYDVKM. V was cut by 8 bases and J by 4 bases, with 14 bases left in between.

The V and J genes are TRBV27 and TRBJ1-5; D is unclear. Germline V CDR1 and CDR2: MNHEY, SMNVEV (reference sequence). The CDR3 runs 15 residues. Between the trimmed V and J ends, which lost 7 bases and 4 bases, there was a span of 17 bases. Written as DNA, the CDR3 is TGTGCCAGCAAAACACAAGGTACCACTAATCAGCCCCAGCATTTT. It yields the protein CASKTQGTTNQPQHF.

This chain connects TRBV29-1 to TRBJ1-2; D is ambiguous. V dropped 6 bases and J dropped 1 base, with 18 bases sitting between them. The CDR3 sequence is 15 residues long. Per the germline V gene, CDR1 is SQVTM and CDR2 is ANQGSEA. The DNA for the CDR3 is TGCAGCGTCGATGGTGGCCTCGTCGGTAACTATGGCTACACCTTC. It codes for CSVDGGLVGNYGYTF.

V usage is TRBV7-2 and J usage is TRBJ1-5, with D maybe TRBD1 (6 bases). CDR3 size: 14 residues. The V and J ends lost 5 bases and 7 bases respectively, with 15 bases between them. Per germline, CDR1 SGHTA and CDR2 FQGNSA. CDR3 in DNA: TGTGCCAGCAGCCGTAACAGGGCTAAGCAGCCCCAGCATTTT. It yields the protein CASSRNRAKQPQHF. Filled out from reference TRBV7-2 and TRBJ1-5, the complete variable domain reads GAGVSQSPSNKVTEKGKDVELRCDPISGHTALYWYRQSLGQGLEFLIYFQGNSAPDKSGLPSDRFSAERTGGSVSTLTIQRTQQEDSAVYLCASSRNRAKQPQHFGDGTRLSIL.

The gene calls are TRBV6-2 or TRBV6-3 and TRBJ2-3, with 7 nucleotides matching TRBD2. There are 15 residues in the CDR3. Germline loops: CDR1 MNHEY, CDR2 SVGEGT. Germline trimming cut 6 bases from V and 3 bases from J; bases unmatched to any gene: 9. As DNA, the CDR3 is TGTGCCAGCAGCCCCCTCGGGGGGAAGACAGATACGCAGTATTTT. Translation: CASSPLGGKTDTQYF.

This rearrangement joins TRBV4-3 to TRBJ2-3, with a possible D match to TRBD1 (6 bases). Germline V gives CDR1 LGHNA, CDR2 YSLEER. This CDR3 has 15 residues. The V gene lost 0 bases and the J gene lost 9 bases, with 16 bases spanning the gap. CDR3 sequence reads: CASSQDGAGALTQYF. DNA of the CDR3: TGCGCCAGCAGCCAAGATGGGGCAGGGGCATTGACGCAGTATTTT.

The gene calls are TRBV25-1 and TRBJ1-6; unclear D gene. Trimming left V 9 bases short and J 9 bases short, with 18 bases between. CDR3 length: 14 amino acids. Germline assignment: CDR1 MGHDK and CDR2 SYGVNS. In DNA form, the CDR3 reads TGTGCCAGTAGCCGTGGAGCAGAGGGTTCACCCCTCCACTTT. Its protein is CASSRGAEGSPLHF.

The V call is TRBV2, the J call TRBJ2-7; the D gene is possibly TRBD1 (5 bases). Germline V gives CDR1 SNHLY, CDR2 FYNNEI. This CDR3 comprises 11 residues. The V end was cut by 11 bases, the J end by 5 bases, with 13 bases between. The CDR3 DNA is TGTGCCGTGGGGCAGGGCAACGAGCAGTACTTC. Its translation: CAVGQGNEQYF.

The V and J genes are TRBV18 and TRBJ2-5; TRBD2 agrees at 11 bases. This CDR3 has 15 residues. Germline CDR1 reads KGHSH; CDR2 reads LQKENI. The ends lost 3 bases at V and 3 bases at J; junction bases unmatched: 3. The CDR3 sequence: CASSPSLAGEETQYF. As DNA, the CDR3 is TGTGCCAGCTCACCTTCACTAGCGGGAGAAGAGACCCAGTACTTC. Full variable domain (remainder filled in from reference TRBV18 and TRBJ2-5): NAGVMQNPRHLVRRRGQEARLRCSPMKGHSHVYWYRQLPEEGLKFMVYLQKENIIDESGMPKERFSAEFPKEGPSILRIQQVVRGDSAAYFCASSPSLAGEETQYFGPGTRLLVL.

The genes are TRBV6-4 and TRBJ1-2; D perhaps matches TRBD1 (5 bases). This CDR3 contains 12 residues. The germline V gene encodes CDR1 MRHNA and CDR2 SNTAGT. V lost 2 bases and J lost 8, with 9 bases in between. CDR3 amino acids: CASSDPGRGYTF. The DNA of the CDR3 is TGTGCCAGCAGTGACCCAGGGCGAGGCTACACCTTC.

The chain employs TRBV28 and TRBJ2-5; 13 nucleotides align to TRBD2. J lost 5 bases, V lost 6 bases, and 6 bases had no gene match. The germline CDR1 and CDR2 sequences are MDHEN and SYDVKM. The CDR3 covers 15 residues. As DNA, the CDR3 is TGTGCCAGCAGCTCGGGACTAGCGGGACGGGAGACCCAGTACTTC. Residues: CASSSGLAGRETQYF.

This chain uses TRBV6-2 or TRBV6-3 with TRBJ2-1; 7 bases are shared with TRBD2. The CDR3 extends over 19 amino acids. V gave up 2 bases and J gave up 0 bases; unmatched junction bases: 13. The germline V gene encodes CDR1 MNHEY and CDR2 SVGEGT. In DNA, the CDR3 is TGTGCCAGCAGTTACGATATGGCGGGAGTCCTGAGCTCCTACAATGAGCAGTTCTTC. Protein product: CASSYDMAGVLSSYNEQFF.

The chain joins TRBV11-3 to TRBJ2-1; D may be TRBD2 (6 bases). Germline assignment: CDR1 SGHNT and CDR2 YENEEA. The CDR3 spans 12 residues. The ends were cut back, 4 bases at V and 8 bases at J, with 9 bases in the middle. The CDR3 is CASSSSGDEQFF. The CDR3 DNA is TGTGCCAGCAGCTCCTCGGGGGATGAGCAGTTCTTC.

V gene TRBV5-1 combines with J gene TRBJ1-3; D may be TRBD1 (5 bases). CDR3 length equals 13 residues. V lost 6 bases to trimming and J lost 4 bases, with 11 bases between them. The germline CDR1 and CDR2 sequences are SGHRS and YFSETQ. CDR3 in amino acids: CASTGDPGNTIYF. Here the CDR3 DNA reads TGCGCCAGCACGGGGGACCCCGGAAACACCATATATTTT.

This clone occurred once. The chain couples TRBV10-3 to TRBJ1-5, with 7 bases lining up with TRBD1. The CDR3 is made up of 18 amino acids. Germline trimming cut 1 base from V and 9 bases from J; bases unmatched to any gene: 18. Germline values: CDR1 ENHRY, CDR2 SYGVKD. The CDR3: CAISELLMRDSRFSPQHF. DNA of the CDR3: TGTGCCATCAGTGAGTTGTTGATGCGGGACAGTCGCTTTTCGCCCCAGCATTTT.

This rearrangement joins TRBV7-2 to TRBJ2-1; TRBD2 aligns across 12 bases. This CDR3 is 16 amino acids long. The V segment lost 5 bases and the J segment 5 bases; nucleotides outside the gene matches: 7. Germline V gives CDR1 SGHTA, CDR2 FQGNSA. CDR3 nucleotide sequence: TGTGCCAGCAGCCTTAGACTAGCGGGAGTTGACAATGAGCAGTTCTTC. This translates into CASSLRLAGVDNEQFF.

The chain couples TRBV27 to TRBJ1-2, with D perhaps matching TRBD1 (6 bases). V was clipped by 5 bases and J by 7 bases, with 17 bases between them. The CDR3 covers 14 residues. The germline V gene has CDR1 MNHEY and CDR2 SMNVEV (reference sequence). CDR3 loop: CASSPRPGGGGYTF. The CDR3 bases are TGTGCCAGCAGTCCACGCCCCGGGGGCGGTGGCTACACCTTC.

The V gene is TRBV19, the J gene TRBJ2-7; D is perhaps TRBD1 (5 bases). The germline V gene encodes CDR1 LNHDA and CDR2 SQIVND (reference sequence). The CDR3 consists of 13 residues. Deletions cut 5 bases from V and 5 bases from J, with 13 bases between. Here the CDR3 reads CASSPWGVDEQYF. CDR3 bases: TGTGCCAGTAGTCCCTGGGGCGTCGACGAGCAGTACTTC.

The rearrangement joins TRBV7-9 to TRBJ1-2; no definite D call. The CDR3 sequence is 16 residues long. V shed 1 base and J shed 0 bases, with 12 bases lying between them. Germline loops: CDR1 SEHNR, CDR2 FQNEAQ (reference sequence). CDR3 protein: CASSLGGRGSNYGYTF. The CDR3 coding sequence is TGTGCCAGCAGCTTAGGAGGTCGGGGTTCTAACTATGGCTACACCTTC.